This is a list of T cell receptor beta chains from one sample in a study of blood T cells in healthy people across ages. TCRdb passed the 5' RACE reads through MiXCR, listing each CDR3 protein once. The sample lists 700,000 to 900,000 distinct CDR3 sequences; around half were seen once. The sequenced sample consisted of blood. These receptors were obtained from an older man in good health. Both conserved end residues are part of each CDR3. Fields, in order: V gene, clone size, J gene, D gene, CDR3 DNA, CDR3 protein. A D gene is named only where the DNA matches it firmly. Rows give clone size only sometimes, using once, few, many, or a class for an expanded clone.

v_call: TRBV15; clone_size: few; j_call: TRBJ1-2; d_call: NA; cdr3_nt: TGTGCCACCAGCAGAGAAGGGATAAACTATGGCTACACCTTC; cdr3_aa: CATSREGINYGYTF
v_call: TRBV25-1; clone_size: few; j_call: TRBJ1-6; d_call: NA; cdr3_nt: TGTGCCAGCAGTAAAGCAGGGACTTCACCCCTCCACTTT; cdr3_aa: CASSKAGTSPLHF
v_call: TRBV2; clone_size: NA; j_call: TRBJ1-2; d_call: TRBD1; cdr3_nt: TGTGCCAGCAGCCCCACAGGGGAGTGGGGCTACACCTTC; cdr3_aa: CASSPTGEWGYTF
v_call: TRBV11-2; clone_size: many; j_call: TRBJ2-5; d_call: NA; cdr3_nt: TGTGCCAGCAGCTTAGAACTTGGCGGAAGCCGGACCCAGTACTTC; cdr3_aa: CASSLELGGSRTQYF
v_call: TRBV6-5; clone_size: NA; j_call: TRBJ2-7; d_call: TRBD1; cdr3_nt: TGTGCCAGCAGAACCGGGACAGGGGTGTACGAGCAGTACTTC; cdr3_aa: CASRTGTGVYEQYF
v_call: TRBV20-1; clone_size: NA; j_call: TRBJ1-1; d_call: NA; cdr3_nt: TGCAGTGCTAGACGGGGGATCATGAACACTGAAGCTTTCTTT; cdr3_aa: CSARRGIMNTEAFF
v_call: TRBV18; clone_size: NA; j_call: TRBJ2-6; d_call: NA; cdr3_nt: TGTGCCAGCTCACCGGTCTCCGCGTCTGGGGCCAACGTCCTGACTTTC; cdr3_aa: CASSPVSASGANVLTF
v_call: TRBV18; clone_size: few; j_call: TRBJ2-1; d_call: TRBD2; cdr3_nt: TGTGCCAGCTCCCTACTAGCGGGGGACAATGAGCAGTTCTTC; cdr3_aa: CASSLLAGDNEQFF
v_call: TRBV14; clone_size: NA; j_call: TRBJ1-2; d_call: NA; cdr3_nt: TGTGCCAGCAGCCTAACCGGGACACCATGGGGCTACACCTTC; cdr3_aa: CASSLTGTPWGYTF
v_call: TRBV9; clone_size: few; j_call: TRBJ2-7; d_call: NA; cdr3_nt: TGTGCCAGCAGCGTAGGTGTGGGATACGAGCAGTACTTC; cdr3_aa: CASSVGVGYEQYF
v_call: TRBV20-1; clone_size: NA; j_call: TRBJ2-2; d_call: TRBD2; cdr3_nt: TGCAGTGCTACGACGCCCGGGACTAGCCTGAGCGGGGAGCTGTTTTTT; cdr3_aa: CSATTPGTSLSGELFF
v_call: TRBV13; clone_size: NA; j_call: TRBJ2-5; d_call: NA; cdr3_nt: TGTGCCAGCAGCTTAGACGGTGCAGAGACCCAGTACTTC; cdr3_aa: CASSLDGAETQYF
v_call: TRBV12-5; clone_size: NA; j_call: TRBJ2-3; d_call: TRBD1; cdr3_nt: TGTGCTAGTGGCACCCTCGGACAGGGTGGGCACAGATACGCGTATTTT; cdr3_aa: CASGTLGQGGHRYAYF
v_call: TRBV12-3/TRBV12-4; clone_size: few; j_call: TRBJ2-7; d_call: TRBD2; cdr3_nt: TGTGCCAGCAGTCCCGGGACTAGCGGGAACTCCTACGAGCAGTACTTC; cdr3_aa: CASSPGTSGNSYEQYF
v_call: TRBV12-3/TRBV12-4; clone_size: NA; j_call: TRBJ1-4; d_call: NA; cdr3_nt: TGTGCCAGCAGTTTAGAGTCAGCGGTTGGAAAACTGTTTTTT; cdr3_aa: CASSLESAVGKLFF
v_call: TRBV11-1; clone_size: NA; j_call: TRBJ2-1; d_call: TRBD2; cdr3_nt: TGTGCCAGCTTCGAATGGCCAATGGCTGTATCCGGGACTAGCGGTTACAATGAGCAGTTCTTC; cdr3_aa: CASFEWPMAVSGTSGYNEQFF
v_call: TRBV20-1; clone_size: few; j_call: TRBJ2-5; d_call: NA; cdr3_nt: TGCAGTGCCCCGGGCCTAGCGCAAGAGACCCAGTACTTC; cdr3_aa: CSAPGLAQETQYF
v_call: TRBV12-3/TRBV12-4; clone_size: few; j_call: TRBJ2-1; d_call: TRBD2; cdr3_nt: TGTGCCAGCAGTTTAGGACTAGCGCACAATGAGCAGTTCTTC; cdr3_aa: CASSLGLAHNEQFF
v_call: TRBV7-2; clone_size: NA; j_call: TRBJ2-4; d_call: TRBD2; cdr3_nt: TGTGCCAGCAGCGTTAGGGATCTAGCGGTCCCTTCGGGAGAGCAGTACTTC; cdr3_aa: CASSVRDLAVPSGEQYF
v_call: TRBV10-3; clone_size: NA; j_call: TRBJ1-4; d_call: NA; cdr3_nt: TGTGCCATCAGTGAAGGGTTCTCGGAAAAACTGTTTTTT; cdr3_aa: CAISEGFSEKLFF
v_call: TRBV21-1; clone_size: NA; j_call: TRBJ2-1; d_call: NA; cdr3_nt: TGTGCCACGGCCCTTGCGGAGCGGGACCTCTATGAGCAGTTCTTC; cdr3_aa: CATALAERDLYEQFF
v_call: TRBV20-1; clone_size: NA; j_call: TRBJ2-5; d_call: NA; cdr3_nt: TGCAGTACTCGACAGGTGCTCCAAGAGACCCAGTACTTC; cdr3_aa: CSTRQVLQETQYF
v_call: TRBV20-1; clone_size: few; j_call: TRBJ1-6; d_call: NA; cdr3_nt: TGCAGTGCTAGAGCCCCCTTGGGGGGCCTTGGGTCACCCCTCCACTTT; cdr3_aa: CSARAPLGGLGSPLHF
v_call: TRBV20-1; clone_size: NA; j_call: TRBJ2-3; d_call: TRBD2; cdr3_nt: TGCAGTGCTGTGGGGGGGGGCACAGATACGCAGTATTTT; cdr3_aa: CSAVGGGTDTQYF
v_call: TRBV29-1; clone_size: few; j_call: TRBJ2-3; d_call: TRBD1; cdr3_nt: TGCAGCGCTCCGGGACAGGGGATCAAGTCAGATACGCAGTATTTT; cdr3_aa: CSAPGQGIKSDTQYF
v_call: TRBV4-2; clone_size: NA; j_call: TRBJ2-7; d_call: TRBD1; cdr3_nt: TGTGCCAGCAGCCTAACCCAAGGACAGGGGACCTACGAGCAGTACTTC; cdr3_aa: CASSLTQGQGTYEQYF
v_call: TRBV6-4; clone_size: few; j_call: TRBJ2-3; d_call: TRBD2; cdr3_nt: TGTGCCAGCAGTGAGTCCAGCGGGAGTAGAAATACGCAGTATTTT; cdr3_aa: CASSESSGSRNTQYF
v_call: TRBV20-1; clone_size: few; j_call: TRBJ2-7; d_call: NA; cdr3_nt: TGCAGTGCTAGAGGGGGCTATAGGGGCCACGAGCAGTACTTC; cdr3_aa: CSARGGYRGHEQYF
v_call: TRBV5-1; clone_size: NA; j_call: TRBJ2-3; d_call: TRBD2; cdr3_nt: TGCGCCAGCATCCCCCCCGGACTAGCACGTAGCACAGATACGCAGTATTTT; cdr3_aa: CASIPPGLARSTDTQYF
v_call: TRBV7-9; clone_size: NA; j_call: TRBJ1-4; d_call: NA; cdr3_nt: TGTGCCAGCAGCTTCGCCGGGGGAGACAAACTGTTTTTT; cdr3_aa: CASSFAGGDKLFF
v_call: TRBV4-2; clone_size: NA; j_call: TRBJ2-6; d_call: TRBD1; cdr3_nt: TGTGCCAGCAGCCAATTGGGACAGATCTCTGGGGCCAACGTCCTGACTTTC; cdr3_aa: CASSQLGQISGANVLTF